Below, one T cell receptor (beta chain) is given with its context. Antigen: not known. Every single donor gave one heparinised blood draw, and these averaged about 120 mL. The data stem from a study of beta chain features in type 1 diabetes. General study results and limits: Cells that show high TCR expression could be over-represented by cDNA sequencing. In comparison with healthy donors, patients had naive, central memory and Treg TCRB repertoires that appeared more similar. The VDJ junctions of type 1 diabetes patients carried fewer insertions and more deletions.

Reverse transcribing all isolated RNA meant expressed TCRB transcripts were sequenced. Sequencing used immunoSEQ multiplex PCR; TCRdb keeps in-frame clones, though not all of them. This sample carries some 900,000 clones, 17% of them seen once, and the ten largest clones take 0.023%. The germline gives CDR1 MNHEY, CDR2 SMNVEV (reference sequence). This CDR3 region has 12 residues. The V end was cut by 4 bases, the J end by 4 bases, with 8 bases between. This sequence was found in a woman in her late teens or twenties in good health. Sequencing used naive CD4+ T cells from blood. This rearrangement joins TRBV27 to TRBJ2-7; no reliable D call. CDR3 nucleotide sequence: TGTGCCAGCAGTTACTCTGGATACGAGCAGTACTTC. Protein sequence: CASSYSGYEQYF.